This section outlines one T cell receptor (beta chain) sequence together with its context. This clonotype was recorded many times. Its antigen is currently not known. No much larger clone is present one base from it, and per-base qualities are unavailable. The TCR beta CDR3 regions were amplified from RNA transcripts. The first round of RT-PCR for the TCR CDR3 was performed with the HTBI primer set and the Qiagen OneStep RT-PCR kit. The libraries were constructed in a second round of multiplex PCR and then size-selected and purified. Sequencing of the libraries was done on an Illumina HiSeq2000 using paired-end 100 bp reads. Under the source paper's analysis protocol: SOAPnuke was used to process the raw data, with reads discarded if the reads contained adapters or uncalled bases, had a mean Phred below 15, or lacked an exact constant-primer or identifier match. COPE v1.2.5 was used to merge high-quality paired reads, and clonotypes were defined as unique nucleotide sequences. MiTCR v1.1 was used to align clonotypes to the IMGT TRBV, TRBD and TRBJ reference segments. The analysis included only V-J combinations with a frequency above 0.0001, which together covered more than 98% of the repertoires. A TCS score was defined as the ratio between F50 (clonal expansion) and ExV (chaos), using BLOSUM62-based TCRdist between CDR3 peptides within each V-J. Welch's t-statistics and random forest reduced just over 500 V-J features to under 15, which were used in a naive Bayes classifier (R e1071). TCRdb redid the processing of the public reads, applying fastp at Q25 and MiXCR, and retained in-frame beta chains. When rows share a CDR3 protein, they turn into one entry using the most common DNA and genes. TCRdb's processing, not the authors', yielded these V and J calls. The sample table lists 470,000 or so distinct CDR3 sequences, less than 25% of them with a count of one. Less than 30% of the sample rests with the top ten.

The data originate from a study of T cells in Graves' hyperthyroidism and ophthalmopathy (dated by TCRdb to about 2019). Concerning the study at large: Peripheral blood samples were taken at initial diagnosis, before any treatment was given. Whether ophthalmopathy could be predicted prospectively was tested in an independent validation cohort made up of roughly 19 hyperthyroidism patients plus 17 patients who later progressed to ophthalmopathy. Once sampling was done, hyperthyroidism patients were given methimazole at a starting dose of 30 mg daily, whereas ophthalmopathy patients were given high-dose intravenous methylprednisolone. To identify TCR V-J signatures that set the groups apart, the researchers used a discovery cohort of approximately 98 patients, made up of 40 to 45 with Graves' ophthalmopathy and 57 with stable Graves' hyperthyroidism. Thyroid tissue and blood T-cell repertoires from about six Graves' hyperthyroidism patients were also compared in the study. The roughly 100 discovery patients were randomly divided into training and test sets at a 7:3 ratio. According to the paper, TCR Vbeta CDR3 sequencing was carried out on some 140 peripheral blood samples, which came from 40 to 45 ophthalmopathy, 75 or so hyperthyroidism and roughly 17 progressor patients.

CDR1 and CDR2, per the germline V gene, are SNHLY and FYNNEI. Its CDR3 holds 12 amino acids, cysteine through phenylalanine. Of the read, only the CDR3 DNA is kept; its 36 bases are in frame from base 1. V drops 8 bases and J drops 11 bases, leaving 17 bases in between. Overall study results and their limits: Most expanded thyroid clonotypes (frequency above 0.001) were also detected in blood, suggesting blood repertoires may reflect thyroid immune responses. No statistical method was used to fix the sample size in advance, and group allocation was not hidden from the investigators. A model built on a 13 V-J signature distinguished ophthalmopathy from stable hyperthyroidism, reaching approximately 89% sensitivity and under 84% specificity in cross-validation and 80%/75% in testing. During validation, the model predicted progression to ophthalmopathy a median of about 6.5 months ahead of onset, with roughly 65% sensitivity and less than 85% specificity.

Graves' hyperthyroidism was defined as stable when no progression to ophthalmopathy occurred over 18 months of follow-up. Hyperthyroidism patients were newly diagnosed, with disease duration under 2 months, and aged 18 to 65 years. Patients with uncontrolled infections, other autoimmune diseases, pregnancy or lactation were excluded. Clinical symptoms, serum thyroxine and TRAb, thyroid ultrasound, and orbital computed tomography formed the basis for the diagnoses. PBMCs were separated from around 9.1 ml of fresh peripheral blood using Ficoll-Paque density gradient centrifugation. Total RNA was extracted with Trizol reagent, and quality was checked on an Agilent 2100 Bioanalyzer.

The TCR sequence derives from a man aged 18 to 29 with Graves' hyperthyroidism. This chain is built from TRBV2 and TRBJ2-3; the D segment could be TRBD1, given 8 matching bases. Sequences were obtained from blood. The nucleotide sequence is TGTGCCAGCGTACAGGGGGGGTTTAAGCAGTATTTT. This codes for CASVQGGFKQYF.